This passage covers 9 T cell receptor beta chains from one sample sequenced in a study of Graves' ophthalmopathy and Graves' hyperthyroidism. Scientists amplified the TCR beta CDR3 regions from RNA transcripts. RT-PCR in the first round used HTBI primers; a second-round multiplex PCR followed. TCRdb processed the multiplex PCR reads anew with MiXCR; each CDR3 protein has one entry. Of about 400,000 distinct CDR3 sequences in the sample, roughly 14% were seen once. The sample taken for sequencing was peripheral blood. The receptors were gathered from a woman in her late teens or twenties with stable Graves' hyperthyroidism.

This clonotype has ten or more counts. This chain connects TRBV27 to TRBJ2-7, with 7 bases lining up with TRBD1. J lost 6 bases, V lost 5 bases, and 1 base had no gene match. This CDR3 region has 11 residues. Germline CDR1 is MNHEY and CDR2 is SMNVEV (reference sequence). Here the CDR3 DNA reads TGTGCCAGCAGTGCAGGGGGCGAGCAGTACTTC. Amino acids: CASSAGGEQYF.

This clonotype was counted a few times. This chain links TRBV10-3 with TRBJ2-7; D is ambiguous. CDR3 length: 12 amino acids. With 4 bases removed from V and 1 base from J, the gap between germline ends came to 5 bases. Germline loops: CDR1 ENHRY, CDR2 SYGVKD. The CDR3 bases are TGTGCCATCAGTGGAGGATCCTACGAGCAGTACTTC. Protein product: CAISGGSYEQYF.

This clonotype was counted a few times. This chain connects TRBV27 to TRBJ1-6; D may be TRBD1 (6 bases). V gave up 3 bases and J gave up 7 bases, with 13 bases separating them. CDR1 is MNHEY, CDR2 SMNVEV, per germline (reference sequence). This CDR3 comprises 15 residues. The CDR3 loop reads CASSFAGAVNSPLHF. For the CDR3, the DNA is TGTGCCAGCAGTTTTGCAGGGGCGGTGAATTCACCCCTCCACTTT.

This clonotype was recorded at least ten times. This chain links TRBV6-5 with TRBJ1-1; D is ambiguous. Germline CDR1 is MNHEY and CDR2 is SVGAGI. This CDR3 spans 11 amino acids. V lost 9 bases to trimming and J lost 0 bases, with 5 bases between them. CDR3 nucleotide sequence: TGTGCCAGTGAGATGAACACTGAAGCTTTCTTT. It is translated as CASEMNTEAFF.

The sample holds many counts of this clonotype. The V and J genes are TRBV11-2 and TRBJ2-5; a weak D match, TRBD2 (6 bases). Germline CDR1 and CDR2: SGHAT and FQNNGV. V lost 6 bases and J lost 5, with 25 bases in between. The CDR3 spans 17 residues. The CDR3, as DNA: TGTGCCAGCAGTCCTCGTGGGGGGACGACGGCGGGGGAGACCCAGTACTTC. This encodes CASSPRGGTTAGETQYF.

A word on this clonotype: This sequence may be a read error, since a much larger clone differs from it by one base. The rearrangement links TRBV7-2 to TRBJ1-2, with TRBD1 as a possible D gene (6 bases). CDR1 and CDR2 (germline): SGHTA, FQGNSA. CDR3 length: 15 amino acids. CDR3 in amino acids: CVSSASGVQDYGYTF. CDR3 coding DNA: TGTGTCAGCAGCGCATCAGGGGTTCAGGACTATGGCTACACCTTC.

The table lists this clonotype with a few counts. A clone one base away is much larger, so this may be a read error. The DNA of the CDR3 is TGTGCCAGCAGTTCGATGACAGACTTTGCCTACGAGCAGTACTTC. This gives the protein CASSSMTDFAYEQYF. V is TRBV28 and J is TRBJ2-7; maybe TRBD1 (5 bases). Deletions cut 4 bases from V and 2 bases from J, with 15 bases between. The CDR3 covers 15 residues. Germline V lookup: CDR1 MDHEN, CDR2 SYDVKM. Complete variable domain (other parts from reference TRBV28 and TRBJ2-7): DVKVTQSSRYLVKRTGEKVFLECVQDMDHENMFWYRQDPGLGLRLIYFSYDVKMKEKGDIPEGYSVSREKKERFSLILESASTNQTSMYLCASSSMTDFAYEQYFGPGTRLTVT.

This clonotype was seen repeatedly, ten times or more. This sequence joins TRBV2 and TRBJ1-1; D ambiguous. Trimming shortened V by 4 bases and J by 4 bases, and 7 bases separated the two germline ends. In germline, CDR1 is SNHLY, CDR2 FYNNEI. The CDR3 runs 12 residues. The CDR3 nucleotides read TGTGCCAGCAGTGGAGGGTTCACTGAAGCTTTCTTT. It is translated as CASSGGFTEAFF. The full variable domain, rest sourced from reference TRBV2 and TRBJ1-1, is EPEVTQTPSHQVTQMGQEVILRCVPISNHLYFYWYRQILGQKVEFLVSFYNNEISEKSEIFDDQFSVERPDGSNFTLKIRSTKLEDSAMYFCASSGGFTEAFFGQGTRLTVV.

The chain is built from TRBV6-1 and TRBJ1-1, with D perhaps matching TRBD1 (6 bases). Germline V lookup: CDR1 MNHNS, CDR2 SASEGT. The CDR3 is made up of 13 amino acids. V was clipped by 4 bases and J by 6 bases, with 12 bases between them. CDR3 sequence reads: CASSVAAGAEAFF. The CDR3 DNA sequence: TGTGCCAGCAGTGTTGCAGCAGGGGCTGAAGCTTTCTTT.